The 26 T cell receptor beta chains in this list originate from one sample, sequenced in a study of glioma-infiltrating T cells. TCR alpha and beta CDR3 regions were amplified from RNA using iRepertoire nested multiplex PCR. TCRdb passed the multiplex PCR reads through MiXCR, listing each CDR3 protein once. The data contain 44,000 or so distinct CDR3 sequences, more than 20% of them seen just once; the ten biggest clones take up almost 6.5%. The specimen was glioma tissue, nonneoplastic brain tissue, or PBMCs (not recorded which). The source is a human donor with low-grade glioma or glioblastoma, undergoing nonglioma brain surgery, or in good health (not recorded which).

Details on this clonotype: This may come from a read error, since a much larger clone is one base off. CDR3 DNA sequence: TGCGCCAGCAGCCGCCCGCCCGTCCAGGGGGCTGATGAAAAACTGTTTTTT. This gives the protein CASSRPPVQGADEKLFF. The chain links TRBV4-1 to TRBJ1-4, with 8 bases aligning to TRBD1. The CDR3 extends over 17 amino acids. Germline V gene data show CDR1 as MGHRA and CDR2 as YSYEKL. V gave up 4 bases and J gave up 6 bases; unmatched junction bases: 13.

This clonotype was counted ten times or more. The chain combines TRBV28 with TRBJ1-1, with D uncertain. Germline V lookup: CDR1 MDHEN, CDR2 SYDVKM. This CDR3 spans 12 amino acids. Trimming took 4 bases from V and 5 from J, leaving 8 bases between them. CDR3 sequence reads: CASSSQVTEAFF. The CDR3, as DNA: TGTGCCAGCAGTTCTCAGGTGACTGAAGCTTTCTTT.

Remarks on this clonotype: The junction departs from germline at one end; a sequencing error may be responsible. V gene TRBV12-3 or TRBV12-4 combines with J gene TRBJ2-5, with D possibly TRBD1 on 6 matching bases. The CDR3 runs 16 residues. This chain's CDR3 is CGSSADQGWGDETQYF. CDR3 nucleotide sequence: TGTGGCAGCAGTGCCGACCAGGGGTGGGGTGACGAGACCCAGTACTTC.

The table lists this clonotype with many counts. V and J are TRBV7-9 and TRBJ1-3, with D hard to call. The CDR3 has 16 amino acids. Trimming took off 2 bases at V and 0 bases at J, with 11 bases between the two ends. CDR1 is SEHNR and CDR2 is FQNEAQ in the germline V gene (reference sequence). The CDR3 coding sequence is TGTGCCAGCAGCTTAATCCCAGCAGGCTCTGGAAACACCATATATTTT. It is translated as CASSLIPAGSGNTIYF.

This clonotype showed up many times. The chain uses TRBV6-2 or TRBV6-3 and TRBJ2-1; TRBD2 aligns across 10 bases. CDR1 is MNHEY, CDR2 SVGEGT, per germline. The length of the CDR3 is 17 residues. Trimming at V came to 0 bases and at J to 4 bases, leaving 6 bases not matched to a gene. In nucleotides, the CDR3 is TGTGCCAGCAGTTACTCGCCTAGCGGGGGCCTATACAATGAGCAGTTCTTC. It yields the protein CASSYSPSGGLYNEQFF.

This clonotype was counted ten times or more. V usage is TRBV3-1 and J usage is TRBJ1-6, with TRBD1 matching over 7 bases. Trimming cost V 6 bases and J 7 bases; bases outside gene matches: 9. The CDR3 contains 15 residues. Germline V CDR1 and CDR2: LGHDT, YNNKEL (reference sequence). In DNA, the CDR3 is TGTGCCAGCAGGCCCGTAGACAGGGTAAATTCACCCCTCCACTTT. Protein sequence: CASRPVDRVNSPLHF.

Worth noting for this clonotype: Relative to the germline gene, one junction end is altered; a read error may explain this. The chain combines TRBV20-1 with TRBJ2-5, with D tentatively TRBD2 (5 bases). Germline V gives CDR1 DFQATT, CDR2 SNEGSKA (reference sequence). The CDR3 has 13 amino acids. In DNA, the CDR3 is TGCCGTGCTCGCCGCTCAGTCGGGGAGCCCCCGTCCTTC. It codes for CRARRSVGEPPSF.

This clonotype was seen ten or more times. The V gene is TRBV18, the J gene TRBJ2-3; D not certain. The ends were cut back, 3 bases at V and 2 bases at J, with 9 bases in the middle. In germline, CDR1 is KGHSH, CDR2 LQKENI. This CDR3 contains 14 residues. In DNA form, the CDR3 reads TGTGCCAGCTCACCGGGCACCTACACAGATACGCAGTATTTT. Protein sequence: CASSPGTYTDTQYF.

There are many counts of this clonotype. The chain's CDR3 is CASSGTSRKTQYF. In DNA, the CDR3 is TGTGCCAGCAGTGGGACTAGCCGGAAGACCCAGTACTTC. The rearrangement joins TRBV6-1 to TRBJ2-5; 8 bases align to TRBD2. The CDR3 is 13 residues long. V lost 4 bases, J lost 6 bases, and 4 bases stayed unmatched. Germline V gives CDR1 MNHNS, CDR2 SASEGT.

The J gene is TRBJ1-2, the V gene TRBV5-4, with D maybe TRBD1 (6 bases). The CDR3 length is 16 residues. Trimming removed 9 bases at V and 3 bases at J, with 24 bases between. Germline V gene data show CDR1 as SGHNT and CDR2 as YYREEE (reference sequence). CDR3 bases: TGTGCCACTTCAGGAGGGCCAGGGGCGCAGGACTATGGCTACACCTTC. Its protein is CATSGGPGAQDYGYTF.

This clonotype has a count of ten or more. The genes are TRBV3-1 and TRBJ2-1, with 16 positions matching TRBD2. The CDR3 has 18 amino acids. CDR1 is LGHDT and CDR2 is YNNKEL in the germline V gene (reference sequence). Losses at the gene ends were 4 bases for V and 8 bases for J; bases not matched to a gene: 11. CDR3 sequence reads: CASSPSPGLAGGPDEQFF. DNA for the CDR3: TGTGCCAGCAGCCCAAGTCCGGGACTAGCGGGAGGGCCAGATGAGCAGTTCTTC.

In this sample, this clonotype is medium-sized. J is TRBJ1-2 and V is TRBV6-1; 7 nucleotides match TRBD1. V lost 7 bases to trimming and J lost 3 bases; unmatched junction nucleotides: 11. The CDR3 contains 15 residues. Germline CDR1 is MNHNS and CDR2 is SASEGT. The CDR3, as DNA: TGTGCCAGCAATCAAAACAGGGGCGCTGACTATGGCTACACCTTC. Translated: CASNQNRGADYGYTF.

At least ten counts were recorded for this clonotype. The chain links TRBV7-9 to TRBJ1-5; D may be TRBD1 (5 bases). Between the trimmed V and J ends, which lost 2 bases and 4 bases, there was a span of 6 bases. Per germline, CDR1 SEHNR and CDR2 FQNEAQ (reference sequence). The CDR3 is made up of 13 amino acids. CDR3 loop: CASSLKGNQPQHF. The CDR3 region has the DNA TGTGCCAGCAGCTTAAAGGGGAATCAGCCCCAGCATTTT.

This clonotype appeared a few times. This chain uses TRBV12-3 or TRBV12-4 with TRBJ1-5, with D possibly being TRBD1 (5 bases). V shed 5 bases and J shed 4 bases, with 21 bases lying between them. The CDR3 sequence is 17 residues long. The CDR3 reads CASSPQTGTVINQPQHF. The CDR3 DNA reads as TGTGCCAGCAGTCCGCAGACCGGGACGGTAATAAATCAGCCCCAGCATTTT.

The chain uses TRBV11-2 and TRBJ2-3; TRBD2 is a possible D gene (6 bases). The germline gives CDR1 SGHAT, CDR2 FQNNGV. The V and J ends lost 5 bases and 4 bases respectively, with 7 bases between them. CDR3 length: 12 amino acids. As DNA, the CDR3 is TGTGCCAGCAGCCCGGGAGCAGATACGCAGTATTTT. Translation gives CASSPGADTQYF.

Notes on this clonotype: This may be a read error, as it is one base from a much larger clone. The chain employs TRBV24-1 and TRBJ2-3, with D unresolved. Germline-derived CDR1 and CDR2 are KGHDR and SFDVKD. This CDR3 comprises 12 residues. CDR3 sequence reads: CATRASTDMQYF. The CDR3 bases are TGTGCCACCAGAGCGTCCACAGATATGCAGTATTTT.

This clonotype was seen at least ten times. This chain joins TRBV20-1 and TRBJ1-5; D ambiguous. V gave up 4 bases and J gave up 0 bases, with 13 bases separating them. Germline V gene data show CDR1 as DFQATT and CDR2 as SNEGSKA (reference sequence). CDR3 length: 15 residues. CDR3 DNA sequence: TGCAGTGCTACCGGGCCGGGGATTAGCAATCAGCCCCAGCATTTT. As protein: CSATGPGISNQPQHF.

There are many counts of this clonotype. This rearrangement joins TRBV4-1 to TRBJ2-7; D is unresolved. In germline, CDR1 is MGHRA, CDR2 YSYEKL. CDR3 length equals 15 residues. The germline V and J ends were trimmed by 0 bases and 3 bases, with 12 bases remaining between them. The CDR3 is CASSQDIGSLYEQYV. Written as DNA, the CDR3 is TGCGCCAGCAGCCAAGACATCGGTTCACTCTACGAGCAGTACGTC.

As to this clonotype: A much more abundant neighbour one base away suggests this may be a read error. DNA for the CDR3: TGCGCCAGCAGCTCAAAGGTCGCTGCAGATACGCAGTATTTT. This encodes CASSSKVAADTQYF. The rearrangement joins TRBV5-1 to TRBJ2-3; D unclear. This CDR3 is 14 amino acids long. V was cut by 3 bases and J by 4 bases, with 12 bases left in between. The germline CDR1 and CDR2 sequences are SGHRS and YFSETQ. Variable domain in full (rest from reference TRBV5-1 and TRBJ2-3): KAGVTQTPRYLIKTRGQQVTLSCSPISGHRSVSWYQQTPGQGLQFLFEYFSETQRNKGNFPGRFSGRQFSNSRSEMNVSTLELGDSALYLCASSSKVAADTQYFGPGTRLTVL.

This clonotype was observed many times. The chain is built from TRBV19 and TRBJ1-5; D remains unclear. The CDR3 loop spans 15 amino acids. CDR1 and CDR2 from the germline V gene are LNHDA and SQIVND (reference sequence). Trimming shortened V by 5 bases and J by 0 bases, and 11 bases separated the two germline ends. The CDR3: CASSLTFNSNQPQHF. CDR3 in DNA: TGTGCCAGTAGTCTTACATTCAATAGCAATCAGCCCCAGCATTTT.

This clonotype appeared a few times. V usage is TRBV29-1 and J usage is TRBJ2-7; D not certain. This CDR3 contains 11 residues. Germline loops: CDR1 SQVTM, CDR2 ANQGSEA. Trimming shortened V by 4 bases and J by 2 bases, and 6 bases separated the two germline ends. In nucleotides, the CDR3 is TGCAGCGTTGGGCCAGCCTACGAGCAGTACGTC. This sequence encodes CSVGPAYEQYV.

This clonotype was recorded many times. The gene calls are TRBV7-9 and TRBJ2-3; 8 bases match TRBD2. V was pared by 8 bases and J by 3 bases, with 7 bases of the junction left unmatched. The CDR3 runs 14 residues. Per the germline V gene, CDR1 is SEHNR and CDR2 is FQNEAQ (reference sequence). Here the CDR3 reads CASEPGLVTDTQYF. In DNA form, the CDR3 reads TGTGCCAGCGAACCGGGACTAGTAACAGATACGCAGTATTTT.

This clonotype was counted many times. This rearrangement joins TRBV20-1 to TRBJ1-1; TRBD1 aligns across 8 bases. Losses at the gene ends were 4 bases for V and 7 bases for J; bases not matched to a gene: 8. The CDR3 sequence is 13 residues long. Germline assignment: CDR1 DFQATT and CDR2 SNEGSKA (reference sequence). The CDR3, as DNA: TGCAGTGCTACCTCAGGACAGGGCGGTGAAGCTTTCTTT. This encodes CSATSGQGGEAFF.

The CDR3 bases are TGTGCCAGCAGCCATATGGATACGCAGTATTTT. It codes for CASSHMDTQYF. The chain recombines TRBV3-1 with TRBJ2-3; no clear D gene. The CDR3 totals 11 residues. Germline V gene sequence: CDR1 LGHDT, CDR2 YNNKEL (reference sequence). V shed 3 bases and J shed 6 bases, with 4 bases lying between them.

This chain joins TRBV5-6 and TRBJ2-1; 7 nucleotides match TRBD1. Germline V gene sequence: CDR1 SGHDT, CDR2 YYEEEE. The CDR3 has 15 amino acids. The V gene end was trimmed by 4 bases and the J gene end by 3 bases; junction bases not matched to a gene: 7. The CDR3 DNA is TGTGCCAGCAGCGCTGGGACAGATTACTACAATGAGCAGTTCTTC. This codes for CASSAGTDYYNEQFF.

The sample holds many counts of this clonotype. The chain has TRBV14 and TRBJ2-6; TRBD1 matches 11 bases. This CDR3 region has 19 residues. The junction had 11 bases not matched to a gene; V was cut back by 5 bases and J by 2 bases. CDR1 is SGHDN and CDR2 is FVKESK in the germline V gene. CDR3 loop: CASSEWTGGLSPGANVLTF. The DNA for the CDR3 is TGTGCCAGCAGCGAATGGACAGGGGGCCTCTCCCCTGGGGCCAACGTCCTGACTTTC.